The rows below give T cell receptor beta chains drawn from one sample of a study of cytomegalovirus exposure and HLA in healthy donors. TCRdb's copy holds only in-frame clones and misses some; the assay was immunoSEQ multiplex PCR. Among tens of thousands of clones, 70% to 85% were seen once, and the ten largest hold 2.1%. The sequenced sample was PBMCs. The receptors originated from a man between 18 and 29 years old in good health and CMV-seronegative. The CDR3 runs from the conserved cysteine through the conserved F or W. D genes are given only for firm matches. Not every row has a clone size; where given, it reads once, few, many or a size class.

J gene: TRBJ1-2
clone size: NA
V gene: TRBV6-5
D gene: NA
CDR3 protein: CASLRSPGEGGYTF
CDR3 DNA: TGTGCCAGCCTACGAAGCCCAGGGGAAGGGGGCTACACCTTC

J gene: TRBJ2-3
clone size: NA
V gene: TRBV7-9
D gene: TRBD2
CDR3 protein: CASSPISGTPTDTQYF
CDR3 DNA: TGTGCCAGCAGCCCAATTAGCGGGACTCCCACAGATACGCAGTATTTT

J gene: TRBJ2-7
clone size: NA
V gene: TRBV15
D gene: NA
CDR3 protein: CATSSTSSPFYEQYF
CDR3 DNA: TGTGCCACCAGCAGTACTAGCTCCCCGTTCTACGAGCAGTACTTC

J gene: TRBJ2-7
clone size: NA
V gene: TRBV29-1
D gene: TRBD2
CDR3 protein: CSVEKAGGPGFTHEQYF
CDR3 DNA: TGCAGCGTTGAAAAAGCGGGAGGGCCGGGTTTCACCCACGAGCAGTACTTC

J gene: TRBJ2-7
clone size: NA
V gene: TRBV5-1
D gene: TRBD1
CDR3 protein: CASSLGVGQATYEQYF
CDR3 DNA: TGCGCCAGCAGCTTGGGGGTGGGACAGGCAACCTACGAGCAGTACTTC

J gene: TRBJ1-1
clone size: NA
V gene: TRBV28
D gene: NA
CDR3 protein: CASSLGGGTEAFF
CDR3 DNA: TGTGCCAGCAGTCTAGGGGGTGGCACTGAAGCTTTCTTT

J gene: TRBJ1-5
clone size: NA
V gene: TRBV19
D gene: NA
CDR3 protein: CASSAFIQGNQPQHF
CDR3 DNA: TGTGCCAGTAGTGCTTTTATACAGGGAAATCAGCCCCAGCATTTT

J gene: TRBJ2-1
clone size: NA
V gene: TRBV15
D gene: TRBD2
CDR3 protein: CATSRGRRLAGRSSYNEQFF
CDR3 DNA: TGTGCCACCAGCAGGGGAAGGAGACTAGCGGGCCGAAGCTCCTACAATGAGCAGTTCTTC

J gene: TRBJ2-2
clone size: NA
V gene: TRBV9
D gene: TRBD1
CDR3 protein: CASSVGGQGAGELFF
CDR3 DNA: TGTGCCAGCAGCGTAGGTGGACAGGGTGCCGGGGAGCTGTTTTTT

J gene: TRBJ2-1
clone size: NA
V gene: TRBV7-9
D gene: NA
CDR3 protein: CASSSDRFEGHEQFF
CDR3 DNA: TGTGCCAGCAGCTCCGACAGGTTCGAGGGGCATGAGCAGTTCTTC

J gene: TRBJ1-1
clone size: NA
V gene: TRBV11-1
D gene: TRBD1
CDR3 protein: CASSLVFGQGAAFF
CDR3 DNA: TGTGCCAGCAGCTTAGTGTTCGGACAGGGAGCCGCTTTCTTT

J gene: TRBJ1-5
clone size: once
V gene: TRBV5-5
D gene: TRBD1
CDR3 protein: CASSLVDRGRVNQPQHF
CDR3 DNA: TGTGCCAGCAGCTTGGTCGACAGGGGGAGGGTGAATCAGCCCCAGCATTTT

J gene: TRBJ1-2
clone size: few
V gene: TRBV7-9
D gene: NA
CDR3 protein: CASSPPFTEIYGYTF
CDR3 DNA: TGTGCCAGCAGCCCGCCTTTTACAGAAATCTATGGCTACACCTTC

J gene: TRBJ2-7
clone size: NA
V gene: TRBV10-1
D gene: NA
CDR3 protein: CASSDPGSYEQYF
CDR3 DNA: TGCGCCAGCAGTGATCCAGGGTCCTACGAGCAGTACTTC

J gene: TRBJ1-6
clone size: NA
V gene: TRBV5-1
D gene: TRBD1
CDR3 protein: CASSSPGTGDSPLHF
CDR3 DNA: TGCGCCAGCAGCTCGCCCGGGACAGGCGATTCACCCCTCCACTTT

J gene: TRBJ2-1
clone size: NA
V gene: TRBV9
D gene: TRBD1
CDR3 protein: CASSGTGGSYNEQFF
CDR3 DNA: TGTGCCAGCAGTGGGACAGGGGGCTCCTACAATGAGCAGTTCTTC

J gene: TRBJ2-7
clone size: few
V gene: TRBV28
D gene: TRBD2
CDR3 protein: CASSWGGDYYEQYF
CDR3 DNA: TGTGCCAGCTCCTGGGGCGGGGACTATTACGAGCAGTACTTC

J gene: TRBJ1-2
clone size: NA
V gene: TRBV6-6
D gene: TRBD1
CDR3 protein: CASSSKQGHGYTF
CDR3 DNA: TGTGCCAGCAGTAGCAAACAGGGGCATGGCTACACCTTC

J gene: TRBJ2-5
clone size: NA
V gene: TRBV4-1
D gene: TRBD2
CDR3 protein: CASSQEGRGRETQYF
CDR3 DNA: TGCGCCAGCAGCCAAGAGGGGCGGGGGAGGGAGACCCAGTACTTC

J gene: TRBJ1-2
clone size: NA
V gene: TRBV6-1
D gene: TRBD1
CDR3 protein: CASSKEGQGSGYTF
CDR3 DNA: TGTGCCAGCAGCAAAGAGGGACAGGGCAGCGGCTACACCTTC

J gene: TRBJ2-7
clone size: NA
V gene: TRBV5-4
D gene: NA
CDR3 protein: CASSLGTPYEQYF
CDR3 DNA: TGTGCCAGCAGCTTGGGGACTCCATACGAGCAGTACTTC

J gene: TRBJ2-1
clone size: NA
V gene: TRBV7-9
D gene: TRBD1
CDR3 protein: CASSPGTDYNEQFF
CDR3 DNA: TGTGCCAGCAGCCCCGGGACAGACTACAATGAGCAGTTCTTC

J gene: TRBJ2-3
clone size: NA
V gene: TRBV15
D gene: TRBD2
CDR3 protein: CATSGPSGRLTDTQYF
CDR3 DNA: TGTGCCACCAGCGGCCCTAGCGGGAGATTGACAGATACGCAGTATTTT

J gene: TRBJ1-4
clone size: NA
V gene: TRBV28
D gene: TRBD1
CDR3 protein: CASSSIIDRGLNEKLFF
CDR3 DNA: TGTGCCAGCAGTTCAATTATCGACAGGGGGCTTAATGAAAAACTGTTTTTT

J gene: TRBJ1-2
clone size: NA
V gene: TRBV7-9
D gene: NA
CDR3 protein: CAGGGGNYGYTF
CDR3 DNA: TGTGCCGGGGGCGGGGGCAACTATGGCTACACCTTC